This is a list of T cell receptor beta chains from one sample in a study of OX40 agonist ivuxolimab in advanced cancers. Assay: immunoSEQ multiplex PCR; the TCRdb copy retains only in-frame clones and omits some. The sample records some 70,000 clones, roughly 80% being singletons. This sample comprised CD4+ or CD8+ T cells sorted from blood, obtained in a trial of the OX40 agonist ivuxolimab. These receptors all stem from an adult with an advanced solid tumor such as melanoma, head and neck, liver or kidney cancer. CDR3s include the opening cysteine and the closing phenylalanine or tryptophan. The D gene is left open where the match is weak. Expanded clones are given a class, and other clones once, few, many or no size at all.

cdr3_aa | cdr3_nt | v_call | clone_size | d_call | j_call
CASRQREVSSYEQYF | TGTGCCAGCAGACAGAGGGAGGTGAGCTCCTACGAGCAGTACTTC | TRBV7-8 | NA | NA | TRBJ2-7
CASSQWDLISYEQYF | TGTGCCAGCAGCCAATGGGACCTCATATCCTACGAGCAGTACTTC | TRBV5-4 | NA | NA | TRBJ2-7
CSARPLGTNYGYTF | TGCAGCGCAAGACCTCTCGGGACTAACTATGGCTACACCTTC | TRBV29-1 | NA | NA | TRBJ1-2
CASSMGGANYGYTF | TGTGCCAGTAGTATGGGCGGAGCTAACTATGGCTACACCTTC | TRBV19 | few | NA | TRBJ1-2
CATSRDKWTGGNSPLHF | TGTGCCACCAGCAGAGACAAATGGACAGGGGGTAATTCACCCCTCCACTTT | TRBV15 | NA | TRBD1 | TRBJ1-6
CASEVGGTGANVLTF | TGCGCCAGCGAAGTAGGGGGCACTGGGGCCAACGTCCTGACTTTC | TRBV5-1 | NA | TRBD1 | TRBJ2-6
CASSIDGAKNIQYF | TGTGCCAGTAGTATAGATGGGGCCAAAAACATTCAGTACTTC | TRBV19 | once | NA | TRBJ2-4
CASSFWTVNTGELFF | TGTGCCAGCAGCTTCTGGACGGTGAACACCGGGGAGCTGTTTTTT | TRBV5-4 | once | NA | TRBJ2-2
CAWSLSGVGQFF | TGTGCCTGGAGTCTTAGCGGGGTAGGGCAGTTCTTC | TRBV30 | NA | TRBD2 | TRBJ2-1
CASSLGGGPGTQYF | TGTGCCAGCAGCTTAGGCGGCGGCCCAGGGACCCAGTACTTC | TRBV7-2 | NA | NA | TRBJ2-5
CASRGGGGHEQYF | TGTGCCAGCAGAGGAGGGGGTGGTCACGAGCAGTACTTC | TRBV6-1 | NA | NA | TRBJ2-7
CASSLWKSNTGELFF | TGTGCCAGCAGCTTATGGAAGTCGAACACCGGGGAGCTGTTTTTT | TRBV11-2 | NA | NA | TRBJ2-2
CASSVAGAYTEAFF | TGTGCCAGCAGCGTAGCAGGGGCTTACACTGAAGCTTTCTTT | TRBV9 | NA | NA | TRBJ1-1
CASRGEGTQYF | TGTGCCAGCAGAGGGGAAGGTACGCAGTATTTT | TRBV2 | NA | NA | TRBJ2-3
CASSSGGRGLSYNEQFF | TGTGCCAGCAGCTCCGGTGGCAGGGGGCTATCCTACAATGAGCAGTTCTTC | TRBV5-4 | NA | TRBD1 | TRBJ2-1
CAIKGDATEAFF | TGTGCCATCAAGGGGGATGCCACTGAAGCTTTCTTT | TRBV10-3 | NA | NA | TRBJ1-1
CASTRGPGAGELFF | TGTGCCAGCACCAGGGGGCCTGGCGCCGGGGAGCTGTTTTTT | TRBV6-5 | NA | TRBD1 | TRBJ2-2
CASTTGPLWTEAFF | TGTGCCAGCACCACGGGACCACTCTGGACTGAAGCTTTCTTT | TRBV6-1 | NA | NA | TRBJ1-1
CASSSRLAGGLGSDEQYF | TGTGCCAGCAGCTCCCGACTAGCGGGGGGACTCGGGTCTGACGAGCAGTACTTC | TRBV11-3 | once | TRBD2 | TRBJ2-7
CASRRRSEGTGELFF | TGCGCCAGCAGACGACGAAGTGAGGGTACCGGGGAGCTGTTTTTT | TRBV10-2 | NA | NA | TRBJ2-2
CASSYARENTGELFF | TGTGCCAGCAGTTACGCCAGGGAGAACACCGGGGAGCTGTTTTTT | TRBV6-6 | NA | NA | TRBJ2-2
CASSRETSGGLETQYF | TGCGCCAGCAGCCGAGAGACTAGCGGGGGTTTAGAGACCCAGTACTTC | TRBV5-1 | NA | TRBD2 | TRBJ2-5
CASSQDRGGNTEAFF | TGCGCCAGCAGCCAAGACCGAGGGGGGAACACTGAAGCTTTCTTT | TRBV4-1 | NA | NA | TRBJ1-1
CATSRDITDTQYF | TGTGCCACCAGCAGAGACATAACAGATACGCAGTATTTT | TRBV15 | NA | NA | TRBJ2-3
CASSLYPTGLAGYNEQFF | TGTGCCAGCAGCTTATATCCCACGGGACTAGCGGGATACAATGAGCAGTTCTTC | TRBV7-2 | NA | TRBD2 | TRBJ2-1
CASSPDHNEKLFF | TGTGCCAGCTCACCGGACCATAATGAAAAACTGTTTTTT | TRBV18 | NA | NA | TRBJ1-4
CAISDLDGYSGNTIYF | TGTGCCATCAGTGATCTCGACGGATACTCTGGAAACACCATATATTTT | TRBV10-3 | NA | NA | TRBJ1-3
CASSPGQGAITDTQYF | TGCGCCAGCAGCCCGGGACAGGGGGCCATCACAGATACGCAGTATTTT | TRBV5-1 | NA | TRBD1 | TRBJ2-3
CAWSRWDRDTGELFF | TGTGCCTGGTCCCGCTGGGACAGAGACACCGGGGAGCTGTTTTTT | TRBV30 | NA | TRBD1 | TRBJ2-2
CASSPQGTNQPQHF | TGTGCCAGCAGCCCCCAGGGAACCAATCAGCCCCAGCATTTT | TRBV7-8 | NA | NA | TRBJ1-5
CASSTDRAGGYTF | TGTGCCAGTAGTACGGACAGGGCGGGTGGCTACACCTTC | TRBV19 | NA | TRBD1 | TRBJ1-2
CASSLDRSNQPQHF | TGTGCCAGCTCACTCGACAGGAGCAATCAGCCCCAGCATTTT | TRBV18 | NA | NA | TRBJ1-5
CASSFESNQPQHF | TGTGCCAGCAGCTTTGAGAGCAATCAGCCCCAGCATTTT | TRBV11-2 | NA | NA | TRBJ1-5
CASRNRGVRDTQYF | TGTGCCAGCAGGAATAGGGGGGTTAGAGATACGCAGTATTTT | TRBV7-2 | NA | NA | TRBJ2-3
CASSLRGGANTGELFF | TGTGCCAGCAGCTTACGGGGAGGGGCGAACACCGGGGAGCTGTTTTTT | TRBV7-6 | NA | TRBD2 | TRBJ2-2
CASSIIGGLNTEAFF | TGTGCCAGTAGTATAATCGGAGGGCTGAACACTGAAGCTTTCTTT | TRBV19 | NA | NA | TRBJ1-1
CASSPLSIHTRDTEAFF | TGTGCCAGCTCACCCCTCTCGATCCACACGAGGGACACTGAAGCTTTCTTT | TRBV18 | NA | NA | TRBJ1-1
CASSLGSPGETQYF | TGTGCCAGCAGCTTAGGGAGCCCCGGAGAGACCCAGTACTTC | TRBV7-2 | NA | NA | TRBJ2-5
CASSVGGGGYTF | TGTGCCAGCAGCGTAGGAGGAGGTGGCTACACCTTC | TRBV9 | NA | NA | TRBJ1-2
CASSVSTGIQETQYF | TGTGCCAGCAGCGTTTCGACAGGGATCCAAGAGACCCAGTACTTC | TRBV9 | few | TRBD1 | TRBJ2-5
CASINQGSSYEQYF | TGTGCCAGCATCAACCAGGGGAGCTCCTACGAGCAGTACTTC | TRBV28 | few | NA | TRBJ2-7
CASSLSGATGATNEKLFF | TGCGCCAGCAGCCTCTCGGGGGCTACAGGGGCAACTAATGAAAAACTGTTTTTT | TRBV4-3 | NA | TRBD1 | TRBJ1-4
CASSQEASPIRAQHF | TGCGCCAGCAGCCAAGAGGCCTCCCCAATCAGGGCCCAGCATTTT | TRBV4-1 | NA | NA | TRBJ1-5
CASSPRPVKNTGELFF | TGCGCCAGCAGCCCGAGACCCGTAAAGAACACCGGGGAGCTGTTTTTT | TRBV4-1 | NA | NA | TRBJ2-2
CASSSTGGGEKLFF | TGTGCCAGCAGCTCCACAGGGGGCGGGGAAAAACTGTTTTTT | TRBV7-9 | NA | TRBD1 | TRBJ1-4
CASSAGGGQGLVVGYTF | TGTGCCAGCAGTGCCGGGGGGGGACAGGGGCTTGTTGTGGGCTACACCTTC | TRBV6-1 | NA | TRBD1 | TRBJ1-2